These T cell receptor beta chains were read from a single sample in a study of CD8+ T cells in alopecia areata. The data were produced by immunoSEQ multiplex PCR, yet TCRdb's version contains in-frame clones alone and is incomplete. The sample lists a few hundred thousand clones; around 64% were seen once. Sequenced material: CD4+ T cells sorted from blood, taken around week 53, from a patient treated with tofacitinib. The receptors derive from a human donor with alopecia areata. Both conserved end residues are part of each CDR3. D genes are given only for firm matches. Clone size is stated in some rows and not others, as once, few, many or a class when expanded.

D: NA; V: TRBV9; size: NA; J: TRBJ2-2; DNA: TGTGCCAGCAAATCGGGAATCTTAACCGGGGAGCTGTTTTTT; CDR3: CASKSGILTGELFF
D: NA; V: TRBV6-5; size: NA; J: TRBJ2-2; DNA: TGTGCCAGCAGGAGCGGAGGGCATTCGACCGGGGAGCTGTTTTTT; CDR3: CASRSGGHSTGELFF
D: TRBD1; V: TRBV5-1; size: once; J: TRBJ2-3; DNA: TGCGCCAGCAGCTGGAATGGACAGGGCGCGTCAGATACGCAGTATTTT; CDR3: CASSWNGQGASDTQYF
D: NA; V: TRBV2; size: NA; J: TRBJ2-1; DNA: TGTGCCAGCATGGGGACGCAGGGCGGTGAGCAGTTCTTC; CDR3: CASMGTQGGEQFF
D: NA; V: TRBV9; size: NA; J: TRBJ1-6; DNA: TGTGCCAGCAGCGTAGGGGGTATCGATTCACCCCTCCACTTT; CDR3: CASSVGGIDSPLHF
D: NA; V: TRBV5-1; size: NA; J: TRBJ2-3; DNA: TGCGCCAGCAGCTTGAGGCAGGGGTACACAGATACGCAGTATTTT; CDR3: CASSLRQGYTDTQYF
D: NA; V: TRBV10-3; size: NA; J: TRBJ2-4; DNA: TGTGCCATCGGCCGAGGGGGAGAAGACATTCAGTACTTC; CDR3: CAIGRGGEDIQYF
D: NA; V: TRBV9; size: NA; J: TRBJ2-6; DNA: TGTGCCAGCAGCGTAATCCCAGGAGGGGGCAGGTTGGCTGGGGCCAACGTCCTGACTTTC; CDR3: CASSVIPGGGRLAGANVLTF
D: TRBD1; V: TRBV30; size: NA; J: TRBJ1-2; DNA: TGTGCCTGGAGTCGTCAGGGGGACTATGGCTACACCTTC; CDR3: CAWSRQGDYGYTF
D: NA; V: TRBV5-1; size: NA; J: TRBJ2-5; DNA: TGCGCCAGCAGCTTGGGACGTATTTCGAGGGAGACCCAGTACTTC; CDR3: CASSLGRISRETQYF
D: NA; V: TRBV27; size: few; J: TRBJ2-7; DNA: TGTGCCAGCAGTTTGGGACGGGACGAGCAGTACTTC; CDR3: CASSLGRDEQYF
D: NA; V: TRBV27; size: NA; J: TRBJ2-5; DNA: TGTGCCAGCAGTCCCCGGACCCAAGAGACCCAGTACTTC; CDR3: CASSPRTQETQYF
D: TRBD2; V: TRBV29-1; size: NA; J: TRBJ2-3; DNA: TGCAGCGCTCTATCAAGGCCTAGCGGGGGGCGGAGCACAGATACGCAGTATTTT; CDR3: CSALSRPSGGRSTDTQYF
D: NA; V: TRBV20-1; size: NA; J: TRBJ2-5; DNA: TGCAGTGCTGGGGGGCGTGAGACCCAGTACTTC; CDR3: CSAGGRETQYF
D: NA; V: TRBV29-1; size: NA; J: TRBJ2-7; DNA: TGCAGCGCCTCGGGAAGTTCGTACGAGCAGTACTTC; CDR3: CSASGSSYEQYF
D: NA; V: TRBV20-1; size: NA; J: TRBJ2-1; DNA: TGCAGTGCCAGAGTCAATGAGCAGTTCTTC; CDR3: CSARVNEQFF
D: NA; V: TRBV4-2; size: once; J: TRBJ2-5; DNA: TGTGCCAGCAGCTTTGGGCTAGCGATGGAGACCCAGTACTTC; CDR3: CASSFGLAMETQYF
D: NA; V: TRBV6-5; size: NA; J: TRBJ1-1; DNA: TGTGCCAGCAGTACGGGGGGGCAATCTTTCTTT; CDR3: CASSTGGQSFF
D: NA; V: TRBV6-5; size: NA; J: TRBJ2-3; DNA: TGTGCCAGCAGTTACGGGGCTCGAAGTGGGACAGATACGCAGTATTTT; CDR3: CASSYGARSGTDTQYF
D: TRBD1; V: TRBV7-7; size: few; J: TRBJ1-1; DNA: TGTGCTAGCAGGGTGGACAGGGGAGGCACTGAAGCTTTCTTT; CDR3: CASRVDRGGTEAFF
D: NA; V: TRBV2; size: NA; J: TRBJ1-4; DNA: TGTGCCAGCAGTGGGGACCTTGTGGCTAATGAAAAACTGTTTTTT; CDR3: CASSGDLVANEKLFF
D: NA; V: TRBV6-5; size: NA; J: TRBJ1-6; DNA: TGTGCCAGTCTTGAGGCGGGTATTAATTCACCCCTCCACTTT; CDR3: CASLEAGINSPLHF
D: NA; V: TRBV30; size: NA; J: TRBJ2-1; DNA: TGTGCCTGGAGTCGAGCATACAATGAGCAGTTCTTC; CDR3: CAWSRAYNEQFF
D: TRBD2; V: TRBV29-1; size: NA; J: TRBJ2-1; DNA: TGCAGCGTTGACGGGACTAGCGGGGGGTACAATGAGCAGTTCTTC; CDR3: CSVDGTSGGYNEQFF
D: TRBD1; V: TRBV19; size: few; J: TRBJ2-2; DNA: TGTGCCAGTACCCTACGGGACAGGGGTTTTGACGGGGAGCTGTTTTTT; CDR3: CASTLRDRGFDGELFF
D: TRBD1; V: TRBV7-2; size: NA; J: TRBJ1-2; DNA: TGTGCCAGCAGCCCACCGGGACAGGGGATAGGGGGCTACACCTTC; CDR3: CASSPPGQGIGGYTF
D: NA; V: TRBV30; size: NA; J: TRBJ1-1; DNA: TGTGCCTGGAATGGCCCGAACACTGAAGCTTTCTTT; CDR3: CAWNGPNTEAFF
D: NA; V: TRBV7-9; size: NA; J: TRBJ2-5; DNA: TGTGCCAGCAGCCACCGGGACCTGGCGGAGACCCAGTACTTC; CDR3: CASSHRDLAETQYF
D: TRBD1; V: TRBV18; size: NA; J: TRBJ2-7; DNA: TGTGCCAGCTCCCAGAGGGACAGGGACTACGAGCAGTACTTC; CDR3: CASSQRDRDYEQYF
D: NA; V: TRBV30; size: few; J: TRBJ2-4; DNA: TGTGCCTGGAGGGGAACAGGGGCCAAAAACATTCAGTACTTC; CDR3: CAWRGTGAKNIQYF
D: NA; V: TRBV29-1; size: NA; J: TRBJ2-7; DNA: TGCAGCGCCCAAGGAGGGCCACTCTACGAGCAGTACTTC; CDR3: CSAQGGPLYEQYF
D: NA; V: TRBV9; size: few; J: TRBJ1-3; DNA: TGTGCCAGCAGCGTATTGGGCACTGGAAACACCATATATTTT; CDR3: CASSVLGTGNTIYF
D: NA; V: TRBV2; size: NA; J: TRBJ2-1; DNA: TGTGCCAGCAGCAGGGGTCCCTCCTACAATGAGCAGTTCTTC; CDR3: CASSRGPSYNEQFF
D: NA; V: TRBV30; size: NA; J: TRBJ2-7; DNA: TGTGCCTGGAGTGTTCCGAGGACCAAATTCTACGAGCAGTACTTC; CDR3: CAWSVPRTKFYEQYF
D: NA; V: TRBV30; size: NA; J: TRBJ2-3; DNA: TGTGCCTGGAGTGTAGGTTTGTTTTCTAGCACAGATACGCAGTATTTT; CDR3: CAWSVGLFSSTDTQYF
D: NA; V: TRBV5-6; size: NA; J: TRBJ2-6; DNA: TGTGCCAGCCAATGGGGAGCAGGGGCCAACGTCCTGACTTTC; CDR3: CASQWGAGANVLTF
D: TRBD1; V: TRBV11-2; size: few; J: TRBJ2-3; DNA: TGTGCCAGCAGCACTTACAGGGGGCGAGTCACAGATACGCAGTATTTT; CDR3: CASSTYRGRVTDTQYF
D: TRBD1; V: TRBV7-9; size: few; J: TRBJ2-2; DNA: TGTGCCAGCAGCTTAGGGGACAGGTCTGCCACCGGGGAGCTGTTTTTT; CDR3: CASSLGDRSATGELFF
D: NA; V: TRBV19; size: NA; J: TRBJ2-2; DNA: TGTGCCAGTAAGTCCCAGACAACGAACACCGGGGAGCTGTTTTTT; CDR3: CASKSQTTNTGELFF